A selection of T cell receptor beta chains follows, all from one sample in a study of T-cell reconstitution after alpha-beta-depleted transplantation in children. TCRdb called the PCR reads again in MiXCR, with one record for every CDR3 protein. This repertoire shows around 580,000 distinct CDR3 sequences, under 30% found once; its top ten account for over 12%. The sequences come from PBMCs, mostly from graft donor cells, collected 360 days after TCRalphabeta/CD19-depleted stem cell transplant. The receptors were gathered from a boy in the first two years of life who had a stem cell transplant for acute myeloid leukemia, so the T cells may come from the graft donor. CDR3s include the opening cysteine and the closing phenylalanine or tryptophan.

V gene	J gene	CDR3 protein
TRBV5-1	TRBJ2-1	CASSLLNAELTSGGHNEQFF
TRBV7-9	TRBJ2-7	CASSLESSVAYEQYF
TRBV20-1	TRBJ2-5	CSARGHQETQYF
TRBV12-3/TRBV12-4	TRBJ2-5	CASSPGTSRATQYF
TRBV28	TRBJ2-1	CASSVASGASYNEQFF
TRBV11-2	TRBJ1-1	CASSPNRVAEAFF
TRBV18	TRBJ1-4	CASSPRTGGYDEKLFF
TRBV6-1	TRBJ2-5	CASTEGLAPQTQYF
TRBV6-1	TRBJ1-5	CASRQYRYSNQPQHF
TRBV7-2	TRBJ2-4	CASSLRGTGENIQYF
TRBV6-5	TRBJ2-7	CASSFPDSPYEQYF
TRBV30	TRBJ2-2	CAWSTEPPANTGELFF
TRBV6-4	TRBJ2-2	CASSKYHTGELFF
TRBV20-1	TRBJ2-3	CSAQGGDTQYF
TRBV20-1	TRBJ2-1	CSARGPLQNYNEQFF
TRBV7-6	TRBJ2-1	CASSPRLAGKLYNEQFF
TRBV5-6	TRBJ2-2	CASSGTVNTGELFF
TRBV12-3/TRBV12-4	TRBJ2-1	CASSPGFSYNEQFF
TRBV6-5	TRBJ1-5	CASRRGPRNQPQHF
TRBV20-1	TRBJ2-3	CSASPVVRSDTQYF
TRBV20-1	TRBJ2-7	CSAQDSSYEQYF
TRBV20-1	TRBJ2-5	CSARVHRDIIETQYF
TRBV7-2	TRBJ1-2	CASSLVSGKVEGYTF
TRBV7-2	TRBJ2-3	CASSLAGPGVAQYF
TRBV29-1	TRBJ2-2	CSGLGLGEAGELFF
TRBV19	TRBJ2-2	CASIGTRTYGELFF
TRBV29-1	TRBJ2-7	CSAQTGVYEQYF
TRBV11-2	TRBJ2-5	CASSLISGGASETQYF
TRBV29-1	TRBJ1-1	CSVRDRGTNTEAFF
TRBV5-5	TRBJ2-5	CASSLQVRPQGQETQYF
TRBV7-9	TRBJ2-7	CASSLQGKWDEQYF
TRBV20-1	TRBJ1-4	CSARDRTTANEKLFF
TRBV29-1	TRBJ1-3	CSAEEVDGKAPWF
TRBV23-1	TRBJ2-2	CASSQSDRGTGELFF
TRBV13	TRBJ2-4	CASSLIGWPKNIQYF
TRBV12-3/TRBV12-4	TRBJ1-1	CASTQGSGTEAFF
TRBV5-8	TRBJ2-1	CQCCLPDRVVYNELFF
TRBV5-1	TRBJ2-3	CASSLGQVIPTDTQYF
TRBV12-3/TRBV12-4	TRBJ2-3	CASSWDTRGGDTQYF
TRBV4-3	TRBJ2-7	CASSQEGWQKPFGGEQYF
TRBV18	TRBJ2-7	CASSPKQGSSYEQYF
TRBV29-1	TRBJ2-7	CSVEVAGTGVLSSYEQYF
TRBV20-1	TRBJ2-1	CSARDLAPQGDTSSYNEQFF
TRBV3-1	TRBJ2-7	CASSQVRGFRDGVAYEQYF
TRBV7-2	TRBJ2-2	CASSLMTGGANTGELFF